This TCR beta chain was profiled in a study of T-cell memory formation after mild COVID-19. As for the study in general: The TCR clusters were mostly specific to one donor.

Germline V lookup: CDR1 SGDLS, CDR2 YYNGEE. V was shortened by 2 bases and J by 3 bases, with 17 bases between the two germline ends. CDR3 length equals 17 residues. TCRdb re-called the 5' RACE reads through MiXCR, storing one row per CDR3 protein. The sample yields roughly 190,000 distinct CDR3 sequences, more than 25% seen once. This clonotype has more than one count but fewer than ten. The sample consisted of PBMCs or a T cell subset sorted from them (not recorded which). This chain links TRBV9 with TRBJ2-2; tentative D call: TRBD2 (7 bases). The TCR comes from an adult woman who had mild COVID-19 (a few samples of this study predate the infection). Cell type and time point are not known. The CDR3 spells CASSVRGGAVDTGELFF. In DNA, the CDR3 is TGTGCCAGCAGCGTTAGGGGGGGGGCCGTCGACACCGGGGAGCTGTTTTTT.